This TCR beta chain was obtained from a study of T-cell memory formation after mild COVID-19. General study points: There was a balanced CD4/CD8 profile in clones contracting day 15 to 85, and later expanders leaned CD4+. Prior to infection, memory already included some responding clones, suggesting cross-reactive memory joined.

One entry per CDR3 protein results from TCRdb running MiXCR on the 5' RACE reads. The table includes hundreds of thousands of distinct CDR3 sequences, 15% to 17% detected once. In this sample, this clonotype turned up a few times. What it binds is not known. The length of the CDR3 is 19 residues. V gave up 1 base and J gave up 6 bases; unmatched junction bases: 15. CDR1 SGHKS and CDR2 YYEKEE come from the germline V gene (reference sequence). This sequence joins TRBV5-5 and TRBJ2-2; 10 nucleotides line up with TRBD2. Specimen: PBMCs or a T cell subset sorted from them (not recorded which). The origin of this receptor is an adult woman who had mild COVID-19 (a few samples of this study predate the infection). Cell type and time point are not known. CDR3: CASSLFTSGTPAGAGELFF. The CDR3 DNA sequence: TGTGCCAGCAGCTTGTTCACTAGCGGGACCCCAGCGGGAGCCGGGGAGCTGTTTTTT.